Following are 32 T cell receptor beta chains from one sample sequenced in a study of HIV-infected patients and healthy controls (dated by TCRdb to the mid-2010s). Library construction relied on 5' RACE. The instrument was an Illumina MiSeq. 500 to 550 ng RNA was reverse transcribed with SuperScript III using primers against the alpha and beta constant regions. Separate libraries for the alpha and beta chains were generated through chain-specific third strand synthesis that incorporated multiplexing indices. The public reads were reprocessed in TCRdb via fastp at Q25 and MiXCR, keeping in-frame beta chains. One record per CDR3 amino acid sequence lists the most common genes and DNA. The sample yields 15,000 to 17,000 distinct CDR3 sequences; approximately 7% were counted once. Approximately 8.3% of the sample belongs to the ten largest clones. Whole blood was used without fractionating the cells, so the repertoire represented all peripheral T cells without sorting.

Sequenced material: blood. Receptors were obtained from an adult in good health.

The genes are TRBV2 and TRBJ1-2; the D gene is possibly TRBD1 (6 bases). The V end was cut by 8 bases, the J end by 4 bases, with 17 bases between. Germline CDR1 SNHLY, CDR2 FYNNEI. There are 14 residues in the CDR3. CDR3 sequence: CASRLTGGAYGYTF. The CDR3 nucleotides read TGTGCCAGCCGCCTCACCGGGGGCGCCTATGGCTACACCTTC.

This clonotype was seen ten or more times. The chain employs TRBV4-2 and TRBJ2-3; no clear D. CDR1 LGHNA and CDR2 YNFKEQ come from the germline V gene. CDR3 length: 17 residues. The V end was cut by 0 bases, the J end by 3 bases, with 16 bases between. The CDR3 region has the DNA TGTGCCAGCAGCCAAGATTCGCACTACACGGTGACAGATACGCAGTATTTT. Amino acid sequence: CASSQDSHYTVTDTQYF.

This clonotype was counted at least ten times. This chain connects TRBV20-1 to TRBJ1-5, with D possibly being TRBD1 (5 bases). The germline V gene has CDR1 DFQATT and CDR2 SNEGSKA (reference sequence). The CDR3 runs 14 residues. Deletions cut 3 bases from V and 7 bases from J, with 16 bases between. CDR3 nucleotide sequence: TGCAGTGCTAGGTCGGGTAGGGGTGACCAGCCCCAGCATTTT. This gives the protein CSARSGRGDQPQHF.

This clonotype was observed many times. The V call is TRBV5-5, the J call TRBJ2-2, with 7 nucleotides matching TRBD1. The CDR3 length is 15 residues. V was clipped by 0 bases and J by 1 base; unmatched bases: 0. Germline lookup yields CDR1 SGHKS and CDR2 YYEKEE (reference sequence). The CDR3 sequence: CASSLGDRNTGELFF. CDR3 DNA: TGTGCCAGCAGCTTGGGGGACAGGAACACCGGGGAGCTGTTTTTT.

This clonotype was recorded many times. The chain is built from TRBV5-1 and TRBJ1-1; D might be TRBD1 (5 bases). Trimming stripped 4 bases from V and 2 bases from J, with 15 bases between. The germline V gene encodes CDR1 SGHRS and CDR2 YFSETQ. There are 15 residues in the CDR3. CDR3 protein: CASSPVGLSNTEAFF. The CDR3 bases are TGCGCCAGCAGCCCGGTGGGGCTTTCAAACACTGAAGCTTTCTTT. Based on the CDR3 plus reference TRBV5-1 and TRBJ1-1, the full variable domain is KAGVTQTPRYLIKTRGQQVTLSCSPISGHRSVSWYQQTPGQGLQFLFEYFSETQRNKGNFPGRFSGRQFSNSRSEMNVSTLELGDSALYLCASSPVGLSNTEAFFGQGTRLTVV.

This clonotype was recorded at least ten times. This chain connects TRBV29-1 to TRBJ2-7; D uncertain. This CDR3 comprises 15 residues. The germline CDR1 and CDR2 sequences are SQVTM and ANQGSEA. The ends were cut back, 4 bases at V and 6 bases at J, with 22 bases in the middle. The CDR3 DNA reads TGCAGCGTTGTCAAAGGACCCCCCCAAACTCCCGAGCAGTACTTC. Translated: CSVVKGPPQTPEQYF.

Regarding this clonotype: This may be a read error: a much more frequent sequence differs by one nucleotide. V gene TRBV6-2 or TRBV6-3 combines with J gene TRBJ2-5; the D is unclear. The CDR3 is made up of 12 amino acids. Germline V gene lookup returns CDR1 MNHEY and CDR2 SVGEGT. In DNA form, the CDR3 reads TGTGCCAGCAGTTCCAGCCAAGAGACCCATTACTTC. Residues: CASSSSQETHYF.

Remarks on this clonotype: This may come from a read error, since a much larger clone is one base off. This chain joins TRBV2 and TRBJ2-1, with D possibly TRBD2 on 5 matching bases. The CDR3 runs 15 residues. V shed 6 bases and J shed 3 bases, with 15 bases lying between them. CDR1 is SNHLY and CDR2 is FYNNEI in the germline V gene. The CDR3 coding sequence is TGTGCCAGCAGAGAATGGCGGGCGCACTACAATGAGCAGTTCTTC. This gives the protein CASREWRAHYNEQFF.

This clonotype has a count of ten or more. CDR3 in amino acids: CASSQDGRLAVNTGELFF. The CDR3 DNA follows: TGCGCCAGCAGCCAAGATGGTAGACTAGCGGTAAACACCGGGGAGCTGTTTTTT. The rearrangement joins TRBV4-3 to TRBJ2-2; 9 bases align to TRBD2. The germline V gene has CDR1 LGHNA and CDR2 YSLEER. J was trimmed by 2 bases and V by 0 bases; bases with no gene match: 7. The CDR3 has 18 residues.

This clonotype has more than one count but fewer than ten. CDR3 DNA sequence: TGTGCCAGCAGTTTCCACGGACAGGTGAACACCGGGGAGCTGTTTTTT. Encoded protein: CASSFHGQVNTGELFF. The rearrangement uses TRBV6-5 and TRBJ2-2; 7 bases map to TRBD1. The germline gives CDR1 MNHEY, CDR2 SVGAGI. The CDR3 is 16 amino acids. V lost 4 bases and J lost 1; bases outside the gene matches: 6.

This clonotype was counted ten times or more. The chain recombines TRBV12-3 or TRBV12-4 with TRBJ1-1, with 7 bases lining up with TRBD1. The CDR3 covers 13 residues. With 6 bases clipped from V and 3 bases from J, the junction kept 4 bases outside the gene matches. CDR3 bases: TGTGCCAGCAGGGCAGGGGGGGACACTGAAGCTTTCTTT. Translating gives CASRAGGDTEAFF.

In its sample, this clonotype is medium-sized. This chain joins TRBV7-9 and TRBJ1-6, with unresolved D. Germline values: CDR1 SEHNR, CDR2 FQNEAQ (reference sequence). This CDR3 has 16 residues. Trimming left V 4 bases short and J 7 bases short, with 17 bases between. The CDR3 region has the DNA TGTGCCAGCAGCTCCGAGGGTGCAGGCACCAATTCACCCCTCCACTTT. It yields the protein CASSSEGAGTNSPLHF.

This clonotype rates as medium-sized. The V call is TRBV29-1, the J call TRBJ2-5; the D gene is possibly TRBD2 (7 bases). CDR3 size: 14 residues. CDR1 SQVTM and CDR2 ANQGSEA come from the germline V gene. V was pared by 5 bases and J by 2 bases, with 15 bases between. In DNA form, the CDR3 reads TGCAGCGTTAACAGCCGGGGGGCGCAAGAGACCCAGTACTTC. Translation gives CSVNSRGAQETQYF.

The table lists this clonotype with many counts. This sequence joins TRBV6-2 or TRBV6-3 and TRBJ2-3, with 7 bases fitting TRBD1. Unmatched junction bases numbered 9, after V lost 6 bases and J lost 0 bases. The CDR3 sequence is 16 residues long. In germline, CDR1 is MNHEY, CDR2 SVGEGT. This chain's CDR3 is CASRHRDSTSTDTQYF. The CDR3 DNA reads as TGTGCCAGCAGACACCGGGACAGCACTAGCACAGATACGCAGTATTTT.

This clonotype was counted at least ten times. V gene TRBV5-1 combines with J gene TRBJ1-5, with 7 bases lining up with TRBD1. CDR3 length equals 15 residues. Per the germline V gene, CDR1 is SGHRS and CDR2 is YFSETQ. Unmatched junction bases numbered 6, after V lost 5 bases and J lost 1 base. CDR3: CASRTGFGSNQPQHF. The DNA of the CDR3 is TGCGCCAGCAGGACAGGGTTTGGGAGCAATCAGCCCCAGCATTTT.

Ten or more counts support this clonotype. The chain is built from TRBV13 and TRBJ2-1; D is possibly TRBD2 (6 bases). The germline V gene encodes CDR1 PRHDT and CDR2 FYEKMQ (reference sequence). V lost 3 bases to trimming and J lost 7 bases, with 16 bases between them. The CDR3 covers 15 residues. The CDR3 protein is CASSLGGMGSNEQFF. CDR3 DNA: TGTGCCAGCAGCTTGGGGGGAATGGGATCAAATGAGCAGTTCTTC. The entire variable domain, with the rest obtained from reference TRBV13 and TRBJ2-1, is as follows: AAGVIQSPRHLIKEKRETATLKCYPIPRHDTVYWYQQGPGQDPQFLISFYEKMQSDKGSIPDRFSAQQFSDYHSELNMSSLELGDSALYFCASSLGGMGSNEQFFGPGTRLTVL.

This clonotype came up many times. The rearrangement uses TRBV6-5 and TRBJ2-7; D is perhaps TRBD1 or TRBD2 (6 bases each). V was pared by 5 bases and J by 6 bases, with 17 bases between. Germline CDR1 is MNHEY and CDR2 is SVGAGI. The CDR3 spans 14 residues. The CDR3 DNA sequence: TGTGCCAGCAGTATTACGGCGGGGACAACCGAGCAGTACTTC. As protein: CASSITAGTTEQYF.

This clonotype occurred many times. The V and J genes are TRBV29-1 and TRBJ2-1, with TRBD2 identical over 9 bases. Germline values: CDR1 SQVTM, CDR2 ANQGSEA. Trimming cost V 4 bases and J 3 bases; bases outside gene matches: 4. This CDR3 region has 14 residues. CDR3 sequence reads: CSVVKTSGYNEQFF. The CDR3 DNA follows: TGCAGCGTTGTAAAGACTAGCGGCTACAATGAGCAGTTCTTC.

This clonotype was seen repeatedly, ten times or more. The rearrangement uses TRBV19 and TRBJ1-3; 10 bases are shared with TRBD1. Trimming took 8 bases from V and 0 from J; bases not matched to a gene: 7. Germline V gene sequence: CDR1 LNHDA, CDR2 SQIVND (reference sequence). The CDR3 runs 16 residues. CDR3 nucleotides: TGTGCCAGTGGACAGGGGGGACTAAACTCTGGAAACACCATATATTTT. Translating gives CASGQGGLNSGNTIYF.

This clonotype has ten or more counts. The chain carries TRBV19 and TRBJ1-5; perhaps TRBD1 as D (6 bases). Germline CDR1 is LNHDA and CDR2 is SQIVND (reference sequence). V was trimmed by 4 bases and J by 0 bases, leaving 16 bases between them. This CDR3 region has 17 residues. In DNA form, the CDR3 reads TGTGCCAGTAGTACCGACCGGGACACCTATAGCAATCAGCCCCAGCATTTT. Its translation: CASSTDRDTYSNQPQHF.

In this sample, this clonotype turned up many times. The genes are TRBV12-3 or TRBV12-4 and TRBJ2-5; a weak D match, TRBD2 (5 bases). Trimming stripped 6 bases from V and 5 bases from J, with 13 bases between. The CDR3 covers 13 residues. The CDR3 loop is CASRTRAYETQYF. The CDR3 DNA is TGTGCCAGCAGAACGAGGGCCTACGAGACCCAGTACTTC.

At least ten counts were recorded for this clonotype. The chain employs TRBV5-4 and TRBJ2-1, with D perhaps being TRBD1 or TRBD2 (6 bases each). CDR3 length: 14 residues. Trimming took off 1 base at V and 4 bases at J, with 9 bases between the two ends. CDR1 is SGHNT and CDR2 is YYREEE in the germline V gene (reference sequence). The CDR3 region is CASSLRGAYNEQFF. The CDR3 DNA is TGTGCCAGCAGCTTGAGGGGGGCGTACAATGAGCAGTTCTTC.

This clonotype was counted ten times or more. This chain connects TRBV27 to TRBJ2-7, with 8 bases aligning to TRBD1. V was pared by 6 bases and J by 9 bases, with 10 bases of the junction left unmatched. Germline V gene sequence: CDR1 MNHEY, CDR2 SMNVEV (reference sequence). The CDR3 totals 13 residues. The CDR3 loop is CASRSLDRAAQYF. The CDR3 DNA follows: TGTGCCAGCAGGAGCCTGGACAGGGCAGCGCAGTACTTC.

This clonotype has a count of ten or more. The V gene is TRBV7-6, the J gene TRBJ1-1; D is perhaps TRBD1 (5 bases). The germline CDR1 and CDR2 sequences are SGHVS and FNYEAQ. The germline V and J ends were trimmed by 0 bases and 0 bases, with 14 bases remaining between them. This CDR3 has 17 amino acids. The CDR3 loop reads CASSLAWGGIMNTEAFF. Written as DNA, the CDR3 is TGTGCCAGCAGCTTAGCGTGGGGGGGGATTATGAACACTGAAGCTTTCTTT.

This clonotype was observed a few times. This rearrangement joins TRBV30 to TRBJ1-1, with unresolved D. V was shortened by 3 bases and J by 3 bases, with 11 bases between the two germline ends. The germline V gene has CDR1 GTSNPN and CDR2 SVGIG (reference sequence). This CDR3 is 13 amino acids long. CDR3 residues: CAWSVDRDTEAFF. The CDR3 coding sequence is TGTGCCTGGAGCGTAGACCGGGACACTGAAGCTTTCTTT.

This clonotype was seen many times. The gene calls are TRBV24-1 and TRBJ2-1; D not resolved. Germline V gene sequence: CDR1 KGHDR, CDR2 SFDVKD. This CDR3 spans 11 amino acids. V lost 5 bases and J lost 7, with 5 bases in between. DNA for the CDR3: TGTGCCACCAGTGTGGGGAATGAGCAGTTCTTC. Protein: CATSVGNEQFF.

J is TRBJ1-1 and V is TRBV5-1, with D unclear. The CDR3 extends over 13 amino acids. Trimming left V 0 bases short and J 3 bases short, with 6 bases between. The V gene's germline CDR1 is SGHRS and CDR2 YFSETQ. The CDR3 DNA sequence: TGCGCCAGCAGCTTGGCCAGAGACACTGAAGCTTTCTTT. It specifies CASSLARDTEAFF.

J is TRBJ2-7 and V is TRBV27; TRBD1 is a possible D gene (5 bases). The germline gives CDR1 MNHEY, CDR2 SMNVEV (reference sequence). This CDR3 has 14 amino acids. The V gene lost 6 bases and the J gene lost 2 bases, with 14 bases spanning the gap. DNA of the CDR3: TGTGCCAGCAGCCGCGCAACGGACACCTACGAGCAGTACTTC. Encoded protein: CASSRATDTYEQYF.

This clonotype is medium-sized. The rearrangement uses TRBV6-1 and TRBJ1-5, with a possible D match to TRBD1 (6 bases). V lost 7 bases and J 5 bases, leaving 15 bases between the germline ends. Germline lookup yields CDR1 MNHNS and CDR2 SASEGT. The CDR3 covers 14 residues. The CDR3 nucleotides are TGTGCCAGCACCCCAGGAAGGGGGGATCAGCCCCAGCATTTT. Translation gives CASTPGRGDQPQHF.

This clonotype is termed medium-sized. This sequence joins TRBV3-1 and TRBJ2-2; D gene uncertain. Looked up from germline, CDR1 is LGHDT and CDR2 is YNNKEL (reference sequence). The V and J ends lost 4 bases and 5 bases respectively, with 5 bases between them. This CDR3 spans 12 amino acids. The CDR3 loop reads CASSPLTGELFF. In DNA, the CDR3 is TGTGCCAGCAGCCCGCTGACCGGGGAGCTGTTTTTT.

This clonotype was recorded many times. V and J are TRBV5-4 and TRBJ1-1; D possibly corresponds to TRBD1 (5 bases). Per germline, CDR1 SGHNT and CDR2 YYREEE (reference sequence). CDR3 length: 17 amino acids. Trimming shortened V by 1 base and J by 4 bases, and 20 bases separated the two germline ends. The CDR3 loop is CASSLIPGRLLSTEAFF. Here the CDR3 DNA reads TGTGCCAGCAGCTTGATACCAGGGAGGCTATTGAGCACTGAAGCTTTCTTT. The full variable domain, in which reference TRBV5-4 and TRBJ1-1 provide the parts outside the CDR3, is ETGVTQSPTHLIKTRGQQVTLRCSSQSGHNTVSWYQQALGQGPQFIFQYYREEENGRGNFPPRFSGLQFPNYSSELNVNALELDDSALYLCASSLIPGRLLSTEAFFGQGTRLTVV.

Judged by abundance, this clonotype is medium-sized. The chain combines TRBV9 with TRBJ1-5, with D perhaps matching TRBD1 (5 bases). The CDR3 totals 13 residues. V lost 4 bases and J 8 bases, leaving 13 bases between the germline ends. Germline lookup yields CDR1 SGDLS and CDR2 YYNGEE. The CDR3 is CASSLEGQEPQHF. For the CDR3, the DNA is TGTGCCAGCAGCCTTGAGGGGCAGGAGCCCCAGCATTTT. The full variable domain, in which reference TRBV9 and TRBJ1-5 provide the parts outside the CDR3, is DSGVTQTPKHLITATGQRVTLRCSPRSGDLSVYWYQQSLDQGLQFLIQYYNGEERAKGNILERFSAQQFPDLHSELNLSSLELGDSALYFCASSLEGQEPQHFGDGTRLSIL.